This is a list of T cell receptor beta chains from one sample in a study of CD8+ T cells in alopecia areata. Data came from immunoSEQ multiplex PCR; TCRdb stores just in-frame clones and leaves some out. The table has over 120,000 clones, roughly 46% seen once. The sequences come from CD4+ T cells sorted from blood, collected at week 0. Receptors originate from a human donor with alopecia areata. Each CDR3 is given with its conserved first and last residue. The order of the fields is V gene, CDR3 protein.

v_gene: TRBV7-2; CDR3aa: CASSLSDEQFF
v_gene: TRBV29-1; CDR3aa: CSVRLAGQETQYF
v_gene: TRBV7-6; CDR3aa: CASSFGPQGVGYTF
v_gene: TRBV10-3; CDR3aa: CAISEGGSGANVLTF
v_gene: TRBV30; CDR3aa: CAWSVGGNTGELFF
v_gene: TRBV6-6; CDR3aa: CASSRPSGNEQFF
v_gene: TRBV28; CDR3aa: CASSSIAGKYSNQPQHF
v_gene: TRBV29-1; CDR3aa: CSVEGTGVETQYF
v_gene: TRBV4-3; CDR3aa: CASSQGLAGYGDTQYF
v_gene: TRBV28; CDR3aa: CASSKWGTVSYEQYF
v_gene: TRBV11-3; CDR3aa: CASSFGRTDTQYF
v_gene: TRBV5-4; CDR3aa: CASSYFLGRGVNTEAFF
v_gene: TRBV7-2; CDR3aa: CASSLETANYGYTF
v_gene: TRBV29-1; CDR3aa: CSVELAGGRTPSEQYF
v_gene: TRBV6-5; CDR3aa: CASMRGETQYF
v_gene: TRBV5-1; CDR3aa: CASSQDGDYGYTF
v_gene: TRBV7-7; CDR3aa: CASSLEGSGGYNEQFF
v_gene: TRBV9; CDR3aa: CASSATGTTNTEAFF
v_gene: TRBV29-1; CDR3aa: CSVRHGTGSGQPQHF
v_gene: TRBV7-3; CDR3aa: CASSLGQPPGANVLTF
v_gene: TRBV7-2; CDR3aa: CASSLAMGWGEGETQYF
v_gene: TRBV9; CDR3aa: CASSVAVGRGNIQYF
v_gene: TRBV29-1; CDR3aa: CSVDSGQNTGELFF
v_gene: TRBV14; CDR3aa: CASSQDRTRGGTQYF
v_gene: TRBV29-1; CDR3aa: CSVDGRVDEQFF
v_gene: TRBV4-1; CDR3aa: CASSREGWATGELFF
v_gene: TRBV18; CDR3aa: CASSLTSSYEQYF
v_gene: TRBV29-1; CDR3aa: CSVEEGRSTEAFF
v_gene: TRBV19; CDR3aa: CASSIVGVEQFF
v_gene: TRBV30; CDR3aa: CAWSEAVFYEQYF
v_gene: TRBV30; CDR3aa: CAWSNNYGYTF
v_gene: TRBV5-1; CDR3aa: CASSLEDHSYEQYF
v_gene: TRBV11-2; CDR3aa: CASSWKGHF
v_gene: TRBV7-6; CDR3aa: CASSTGQNTDEQFF
v_gene: TRBV29-1; CDR3aa: CSVSSRLTGELFF
v_gene: TRBV7-3; CDR3aa: CASSSHAGGSEAFF
v_gene: TRBV6-5; CDR3aa: CASSYSRAGGPYEQYF
v_gene: TRBV29-1; CDR3aa: CSVDAFQETQYF
v_gene: TRBV2; CDR3aa: CASSDRPGLAVYNEQFF
v_gene: TRBV6-5; CDR3aa: CASSYGAGQGVWTQYF
v_gene: TRBV7-2; CDR3aa: CASSLGRGAHQPQHF
v_gene: TRBV2; CDR3aa: CASRASGRASDTQYF
v_gene: TRBV4-2; CDR3aa: CASSQRKRAGNTEAFF
v_gene: TRBV30; CDR3aa: CAYDPTSQNTGELFF
v_gene: TRBV6-4; CDR3aa: CASSDSLSNTQYF
v_gene: TRBV28; CDR3aa: CASRDERGSQETQYF
v_gene: TRBV14; CDR3aa: CASSHLRDRYEQYF
v_gene: TRBV6-5; CDR3aa: CASSYSSLLYEQYF
v_gene: TRBV7-2; CDR3aa: CASSPTASGRVHEQYF
v_gene: TRBV29-1; CDR3aa: CSLTRRQGNEQFF
v_gene: TRBV9; CDR3aa: CASSVGLGTETQYF
v_gene: TRBV2; CDR3aa: CASSLTRLSDTQYF
v_gene: TRBV4-1; CDR3aa: CASSQEEETQYF